This TCR beta chain was documented in a study of T cell responses to AZD1222 COVID-19 vaccine. Study results and caveats: Sampling captured repertoires only after the peak T cell response. Among the donors, most were white British and more were female, and clonal diversity was possibly underestimated.

The repertoire was sequenced with immunoSEQ multiplex PCR; TCRdb's copy has only in-frame clones and lacks some. The sample lists around 130,000 clones, roughly 85% occurring once. Remarks on this clone: Its target is not known.

The sequencing here drew on peripheral blood, taken on day 0 of MenACWY control vaccination. This TCR came from an adult in good health.

The CDR3 loop is CASSQMGGASGYTF. The CDR3 bases are TGTGCCAGCAGCCAAATGGGGGGGGCGTCTGGCTACACCTTC. V usage is TRBV3-1 (or the pseudogene TRBV3-2) and J usage is TRBJ1-2; tentative D call: TRBD1 (6 bases). CDR1 LGHDT and CDR2 YNNKEL come from the germline V gene (reference sequence). V was shortened by 2 bases and J by 7 bases, with 14 bases between the two germline ends. The CDR3 is 14 residues long.